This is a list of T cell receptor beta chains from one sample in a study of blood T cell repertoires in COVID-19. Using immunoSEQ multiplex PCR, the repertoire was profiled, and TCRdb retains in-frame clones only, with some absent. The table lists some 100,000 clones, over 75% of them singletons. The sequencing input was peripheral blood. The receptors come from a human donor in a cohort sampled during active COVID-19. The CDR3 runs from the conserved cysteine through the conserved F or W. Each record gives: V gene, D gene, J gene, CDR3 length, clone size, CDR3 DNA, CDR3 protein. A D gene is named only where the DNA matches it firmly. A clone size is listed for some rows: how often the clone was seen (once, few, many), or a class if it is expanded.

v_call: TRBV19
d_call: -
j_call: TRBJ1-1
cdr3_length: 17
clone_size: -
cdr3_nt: TGTGCCAGTAGGAGAGAACAGAACCGAGGGAAGAACACTGAAGCTTTCTTT
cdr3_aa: CASRREQNRGKNTEAFF

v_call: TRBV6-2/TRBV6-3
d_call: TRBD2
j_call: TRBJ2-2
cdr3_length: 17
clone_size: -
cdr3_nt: TGTGCCAGCAGTCGGACTAGCGGGGGGGCGGCCACCGGGGAGCTGTTTTTT
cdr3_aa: CASSRTSGGAATGELFF

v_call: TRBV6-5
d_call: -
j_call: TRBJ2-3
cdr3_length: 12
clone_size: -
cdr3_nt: TGTGCCACACGGGAAGTCACAGATACGCAGTATTTT
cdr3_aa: CATREVTDTQYF

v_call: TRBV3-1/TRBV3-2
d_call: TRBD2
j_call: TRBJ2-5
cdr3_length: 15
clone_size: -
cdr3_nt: TGTGCCAGCAGCCAGGGACTAGCGGGGGAAGAGACCCAGTACTTC
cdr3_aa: CASSQGLAGEETQYF

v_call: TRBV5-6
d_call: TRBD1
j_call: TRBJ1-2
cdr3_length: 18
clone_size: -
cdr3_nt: TGTGCCAGCAGCTTACTCCGGGACAGCGTTTTACAGGGGTATGGCTACACCTTC
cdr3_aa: CASSLLRDSVLQGYGYTF

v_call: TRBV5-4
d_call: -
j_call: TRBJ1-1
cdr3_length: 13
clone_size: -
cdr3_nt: TGTGCCAGCAGCTTATGGCCACACACTGAAGCTTTCTTT
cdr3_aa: CASSLWPHTEAFF

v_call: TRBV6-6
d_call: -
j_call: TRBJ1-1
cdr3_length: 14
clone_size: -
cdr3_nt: TGTGCCAGCAGACCTCCCTCAGAAAACACTGAAGCTTTCTTT
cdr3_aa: CASRPPSENTEAFF

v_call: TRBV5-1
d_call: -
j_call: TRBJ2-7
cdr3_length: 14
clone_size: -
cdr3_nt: TGCGCCAGCAGCTTGCCAGGGGCCTCCTACGAGCAGTACTTC
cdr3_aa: CASSLPGASYEQYF

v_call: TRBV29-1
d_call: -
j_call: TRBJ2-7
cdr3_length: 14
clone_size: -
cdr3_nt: TGCAGCGTTGCATCCAGCGCCGACTCTACGAGGCAGTACTTC
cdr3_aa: CSVASSADSTRQYF

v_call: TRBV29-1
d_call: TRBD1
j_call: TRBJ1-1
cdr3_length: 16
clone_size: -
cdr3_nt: TGCAGCGTCTCCAAAAAGCCCAAGGGGGCTAACACTGAAGCTTTCTTT
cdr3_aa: CSVSKKPKGANTEAFF

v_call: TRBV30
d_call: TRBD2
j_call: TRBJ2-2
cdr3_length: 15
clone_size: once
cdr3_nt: TGTGCCGGCTCGGGACTAGCGGGTAACACCGGGGAGCTGTTTTTT
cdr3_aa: CAGSGLAGNTGELFF

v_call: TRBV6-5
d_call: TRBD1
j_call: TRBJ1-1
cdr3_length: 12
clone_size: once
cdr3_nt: TGTGCCAGCAGGTTGACAGGGTTCGAAGCTTTCTTT
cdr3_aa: CASRLTGFEAFF

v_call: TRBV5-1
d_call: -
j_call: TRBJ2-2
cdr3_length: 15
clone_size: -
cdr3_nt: -
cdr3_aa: CASSLTSGTPGSCFF

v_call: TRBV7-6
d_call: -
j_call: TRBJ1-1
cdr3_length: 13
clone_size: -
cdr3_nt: TGTGCCAGCAGCTTAGGGCAGCGCACTGAAGCTTTCTTT
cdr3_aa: CASSLGQRTEAFF

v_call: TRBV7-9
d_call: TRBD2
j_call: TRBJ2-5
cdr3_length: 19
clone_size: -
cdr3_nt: TGTGCCAGCAGCACCCGACCGGGACTAGCGGGGGTACAACAAGAGACCCAGTACTTC
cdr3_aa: CASSTRPGLAGVQQETQYF

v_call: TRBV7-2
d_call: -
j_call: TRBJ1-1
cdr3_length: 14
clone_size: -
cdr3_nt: TGTGCCAGCAGCCCCGACAGGTCTGGCACTGAAGCTTTCTTT
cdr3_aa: CASSPDRSGTEAFF

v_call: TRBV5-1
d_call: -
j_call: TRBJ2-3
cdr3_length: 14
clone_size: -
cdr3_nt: TGCGCCAGCAGCTTGACCACAGGGTCAGATACGCAGTATTTT
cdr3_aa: CASSLTTGSDTQYF

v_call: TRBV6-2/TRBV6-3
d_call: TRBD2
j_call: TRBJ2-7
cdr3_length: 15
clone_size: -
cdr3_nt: TGTGCCAGCAGTAGTTGGACTAGCGGATCCTACGAGCAGTACTTC
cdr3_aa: CASSSWTSGSYEQYF

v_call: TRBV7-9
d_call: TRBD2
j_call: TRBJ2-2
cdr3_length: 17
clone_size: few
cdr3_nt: TGTGCCAGCAACTCCCCGGCTGGGCGGGAGGCCACCGGGGAGCTGTTTTTT
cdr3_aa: CASNSPAGREATGELFF

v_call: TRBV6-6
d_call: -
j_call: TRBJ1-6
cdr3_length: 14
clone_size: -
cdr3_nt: TGTGCCAGCAGATTCCTCCGAGGTGATTCACCCCTCCACTTT
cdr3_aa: CASRFLRGDSPLHF

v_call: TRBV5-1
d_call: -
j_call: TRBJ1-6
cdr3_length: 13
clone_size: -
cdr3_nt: TGCGCCAGCAGCTTCTTAGGAGAATCACCCCTCCACTTT
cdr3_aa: CASSFLGESPLHF

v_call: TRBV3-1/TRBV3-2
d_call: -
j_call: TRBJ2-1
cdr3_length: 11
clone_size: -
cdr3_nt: TGTGCCAGCAGCCTTTCCGATGAGCAGTTCTTC
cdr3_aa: CASSLSDEQFF

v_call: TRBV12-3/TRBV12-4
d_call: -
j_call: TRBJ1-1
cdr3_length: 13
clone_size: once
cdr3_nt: TGTGCCGGACAAACGGGTGTCAACACTGAAGCTTTCTTT
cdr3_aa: CAGQTGVNTEAFF

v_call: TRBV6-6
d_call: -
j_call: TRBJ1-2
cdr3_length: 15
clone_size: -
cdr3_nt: TGTGCCAGCAGCCATCCCGCGGGAGGGCGAGGCGGCTACACCTTC
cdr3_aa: CASSHPAGGRGGYTF

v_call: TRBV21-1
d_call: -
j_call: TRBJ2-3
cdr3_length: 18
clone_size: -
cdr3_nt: TGTGCCAGCAGCAAAGGATGGAGGGGCCGGGTTCGCACAGGTACGCAGTATTTT
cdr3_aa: CASSKGWRGRVRTGTQYF

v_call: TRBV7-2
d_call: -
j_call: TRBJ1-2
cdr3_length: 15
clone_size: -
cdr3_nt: TGTGCCAGCAGCTCTACAGGGACCAAGCACTATGGCTACACCTTC
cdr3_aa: CASSSTGTKHYGYTF

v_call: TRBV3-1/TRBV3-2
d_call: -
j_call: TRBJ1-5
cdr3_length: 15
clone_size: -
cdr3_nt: TGTGCCAGCAGCCAAGGGACACCGAGCAATCAGCCCCAGCATTTT
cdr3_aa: CASSQGTPSNQPQHF

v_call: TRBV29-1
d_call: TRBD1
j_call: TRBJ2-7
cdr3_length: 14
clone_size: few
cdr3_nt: TGCAGCGTTTTAGGACAGGGGATTACCTACGAGCAGTACTTC
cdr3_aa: CSVLGQGITYEQYF

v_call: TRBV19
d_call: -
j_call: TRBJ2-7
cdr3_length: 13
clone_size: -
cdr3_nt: TGTGCCAGTAGTATAGCGGCAGGCTACGAGCAGTACTTC
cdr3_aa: CASSIAAGYEQYF

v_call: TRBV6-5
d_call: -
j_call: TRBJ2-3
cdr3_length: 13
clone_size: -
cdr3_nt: TGTGCCAGCAGACCTACAGGTTCAGATACGCAGTATTTT
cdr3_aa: CASRPTGSDTQYF

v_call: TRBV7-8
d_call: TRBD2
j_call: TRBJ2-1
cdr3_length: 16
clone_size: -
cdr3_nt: TGTGCCAGCAGCCCCCGGACTAGCGCGAACTACAATGAGCAGTTCTTC
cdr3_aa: CASSPRTSANYNEQFF

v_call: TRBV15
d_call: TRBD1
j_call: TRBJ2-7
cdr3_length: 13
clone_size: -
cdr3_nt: TGTGCCACCAGCAAGACAGGGAGCAGCGAGCAGTACTTC
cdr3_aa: CATSKTGSSEQYF

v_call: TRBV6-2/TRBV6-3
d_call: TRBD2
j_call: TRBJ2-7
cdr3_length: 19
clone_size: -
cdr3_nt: TGTGCCAGCAGTTTTCCCCTCGAGCGGGAGGGCCGGAGCTCCTACGAGCAGTACTTC
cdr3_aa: CASSFPLEREGRSSYEQYF

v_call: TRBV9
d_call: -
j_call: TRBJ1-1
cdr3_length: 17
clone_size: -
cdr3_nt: TGTGCCAGCAGCGCCAATCCCGGGACATCTATGAACACTGAAGCTTTCTTT
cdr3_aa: CASSANPGTSMNTEAFF

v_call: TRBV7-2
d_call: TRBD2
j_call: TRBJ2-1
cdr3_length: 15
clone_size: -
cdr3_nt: TGTGCCAGCAGCTTAGGGAGCGGGGGAAACAATGAGCAGTTCTTC
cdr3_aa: CASSLGSGGNNEQFF

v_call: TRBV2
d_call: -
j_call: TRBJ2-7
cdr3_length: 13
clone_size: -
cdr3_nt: TGTGCCAGCAGTGAACTCCGGTTGTACGAGCAGTACTTC
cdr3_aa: CASSELRLYEQYF

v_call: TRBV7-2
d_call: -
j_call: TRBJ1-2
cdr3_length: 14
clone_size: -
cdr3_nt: TGTGCCAGCAGCTTTTCCCCCGGGATCAGTGGCTACACCTTC
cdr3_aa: CASSFSPGISGYTF

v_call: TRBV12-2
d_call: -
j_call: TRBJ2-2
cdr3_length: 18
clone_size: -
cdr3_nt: TGTGCAAGTCGCTCTCCCTGCGGGAGGGGGCTAAGCACCGGGGAGCTGTTTTTT
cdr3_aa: CASRSPCGRGLSTGELFF

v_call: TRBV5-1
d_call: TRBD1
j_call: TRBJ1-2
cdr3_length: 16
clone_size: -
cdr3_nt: TGCGCCAGCAGAACAGACCCCGGGACAGGGGTTTATGGCTACACCTTC
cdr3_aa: CASRTDPGTGVYGYTF

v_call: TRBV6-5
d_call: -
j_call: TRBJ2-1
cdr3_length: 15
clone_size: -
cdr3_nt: TGTGCCAGCAGTTACCGATCGGGGGTCAGTGGTGAGCAGTTCTTC
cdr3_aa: CASSYRSGVSGEQFF

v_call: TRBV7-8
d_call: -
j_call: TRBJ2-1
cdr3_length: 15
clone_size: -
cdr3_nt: TGTGCCAGCAGGGTCGAAGAACTACCCTACAATGAGCAGTTCTTC
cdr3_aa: CASRVEELPYNEQFF

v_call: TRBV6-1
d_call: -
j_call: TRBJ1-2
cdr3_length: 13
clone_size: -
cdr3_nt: TGTGCCAGCAGTGAAGGCGGGAGATATGGCTACACCTTC
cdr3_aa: CASSEGGRYGYTF

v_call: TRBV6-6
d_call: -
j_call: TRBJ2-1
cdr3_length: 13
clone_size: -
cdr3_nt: TGTGCCAGCAGCAAAATAGCCCCCAATGAGCAGTTCTTC
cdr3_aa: CASSKIAPNEQFF

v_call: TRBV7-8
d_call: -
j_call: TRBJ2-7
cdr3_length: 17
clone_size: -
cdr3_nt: TGTGCCAGCAGCTTAGAGAAGGGCTGGGGGGGCAGATACGAGCAGTACTTC
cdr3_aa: CASSLEKGWGGRYEQYF

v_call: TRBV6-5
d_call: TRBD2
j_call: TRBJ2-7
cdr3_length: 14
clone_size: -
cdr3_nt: TGTGCCAGCAGTCCATATAGCGGGGCCTACGAGCAGTACTTC
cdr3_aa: CASSPYSGAYEQYF

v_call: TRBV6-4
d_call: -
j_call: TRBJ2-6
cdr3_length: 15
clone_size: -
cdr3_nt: TGTGCCAGCAGTGAACAGAACTCTGGGGCCAACGTCCTGACTTTC
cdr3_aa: CASSEQNSGANVLTF

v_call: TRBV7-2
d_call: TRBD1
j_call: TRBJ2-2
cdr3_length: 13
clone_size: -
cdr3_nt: TGTGCCAGCAGCTGGACAGGGATCGGGGAGCTGTTTTTT
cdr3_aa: CASSWTGIGELFF